The clone carrying this T cell receptor beta chain is medium-sized in the sample. The antigen is undetermined. This specimen comes from a study of spatial heterogeneity in lung cancer. Across the study: A unique TCR and UMI combination showed up more than ten times in raw reads, on average. Study-level findings and limits: Ubiquitous expanded tumor TCRs were seen in blood more at resection than at follow-up.

Unmatched junction bases numbered 3, after V lost 5 bases and J lost 5 bases. The germline gives CDR1 DFQATT, CDR2 SNEGSKA (reference sequence). This CDR3 spans 12 amino acids. Time point denoted: sample taken at primary tumor resection. Tumor, nontumor lung or frozen PBMC supplied whole RNA that was sequenced unsorted. TCRdb analysed the 5' RACE reads with MiXCR anew, one entry per CDR3 protein. This sample carries approximately 22,000 distinct CDR3 sequences, 3.5% to 5.5% of them seen once, and the ten largest clones take over 30%. This TCR derives from a male donor with early-stage non-small cell lung cancer. V usage is TRBV20-1 and J usage is TRBJ2-5, with 9 positions matching TRBD2. This sample comprised PBMCs, obtained at surgery. CDR3 sequence (DNA): TGCAGTGCTCTAGGGACTAGCGAGACCCAGTACTTC. This encodes CSALGTSETQYF.